This TCR beta chain was captured in a study of shared clonotypes between healthy human individuals. Study-level points and caveats: Naive subsets generally had larger estimated richness than memory subsets.

This CDR3 has 14 amino acids. CDR1 and CDR2 (germline): MDHEN, SYDVKM. Concerning this clone: Its antigen is not identified.

The study drew all its donors from Caucasian adults living in Nashville, Tennessee. Negatively enriched CD4+ T cells were divided by CD45RA into naive and memory. Using immunoSEQ multiplex PCR, the repertoire was profiled, and TCRdb retains in-frame clones only, with some absent. The table shows over a million clones, with 75% to 85% occurring only once. V is TRBV28 and J is TRBJ2-7; TRBD1 matches 7 bases. The receptor comes from a young man in good health. Some clones in this sample may be carry-over from other donors' samples. Sequencing was performed on memory CD4+ T cells from PBMCs. Subset denoted: CD45RA-negative fraction. The CDR3 DNA follows: TGTGCTGCCGTAAGCACAGGGGTCTACACCGAGCAGTACTTC. This translates into CAAVSTGVYTEQYF. Full variable domain (outside the CDR3, taken from reference TRBV28 and TRBJ2-7): DVKVTQSSRYLVKRTGEKVFLECVQDMDHENMFWYRQDPGLGLRLIYFSYDVKMKEKGDIPEGYSVSREKKERFSLILESASTNQTSMYLCAAVSTGVYTEQYFGPGTRLTVT.